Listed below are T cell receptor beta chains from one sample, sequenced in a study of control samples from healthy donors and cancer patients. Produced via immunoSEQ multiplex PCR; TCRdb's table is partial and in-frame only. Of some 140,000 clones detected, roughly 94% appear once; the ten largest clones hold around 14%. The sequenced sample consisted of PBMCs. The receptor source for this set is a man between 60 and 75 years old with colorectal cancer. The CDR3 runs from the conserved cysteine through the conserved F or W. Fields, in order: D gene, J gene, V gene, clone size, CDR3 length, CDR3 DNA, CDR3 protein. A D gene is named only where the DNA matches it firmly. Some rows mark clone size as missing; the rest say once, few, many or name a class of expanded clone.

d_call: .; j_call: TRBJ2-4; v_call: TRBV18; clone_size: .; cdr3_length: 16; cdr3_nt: TGTGCCAGCTCACCTATAACAGGGCTGGCCAAAAACATTCAGTACTTC; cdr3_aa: CASSPITGLAKNIQYF
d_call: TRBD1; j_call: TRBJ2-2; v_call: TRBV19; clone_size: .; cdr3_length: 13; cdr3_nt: TGTGCCAGTAGGGCAGGGGGCACCGGGGAGCTGTTTTTT; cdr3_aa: CASRAGGTGELFF
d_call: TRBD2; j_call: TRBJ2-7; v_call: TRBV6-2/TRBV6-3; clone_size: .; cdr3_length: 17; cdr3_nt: TGTGCCAGCAGTTCGTATCTAGCGGGGGGATCAAAAAACGAGCAGTACTTC; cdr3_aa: CASSSYLAGGSKNEQYF
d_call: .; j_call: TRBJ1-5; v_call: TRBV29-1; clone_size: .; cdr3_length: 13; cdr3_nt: TGCAGCGTTTCGGACGGATTCGATCAGCCCCAGCATTTT; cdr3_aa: CSVSDGFDQPQHF
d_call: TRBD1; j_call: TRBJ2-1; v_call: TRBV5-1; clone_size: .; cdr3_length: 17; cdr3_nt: TGCGCCAGCAGCTTTACTCCGCTGACAGGGAAGAGGAATGAGCAGTTCTTC; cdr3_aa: CASSFTPLTGKRNEQFF
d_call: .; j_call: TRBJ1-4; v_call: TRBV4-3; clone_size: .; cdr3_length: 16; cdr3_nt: TGCGCCAGCAGCCAAGATTTCAGGAGGGTGGGGGAAAAACTGTTTTTT; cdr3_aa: CASSQDFRRVGEKLFF
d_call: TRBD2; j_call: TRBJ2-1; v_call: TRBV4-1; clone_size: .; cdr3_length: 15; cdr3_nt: TGCGCCAGCAGCCTTGCTAGCGGGGGGGCCGTTGAGCAGTTCTTC; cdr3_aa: CASSLASGGAVEQFF
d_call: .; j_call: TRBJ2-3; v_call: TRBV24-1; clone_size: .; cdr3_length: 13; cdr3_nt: TGTGCCACCAGTGATTCGTGGGCAGATACGCAGTATTTT; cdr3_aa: CATSDSWADTQYF
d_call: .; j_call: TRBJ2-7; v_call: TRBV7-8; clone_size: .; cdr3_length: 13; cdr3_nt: TGTGCCAGCAGCTTAGGTGGGGGCTACGAGCAGTACTTC; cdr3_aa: CASSLGGGYEQYF
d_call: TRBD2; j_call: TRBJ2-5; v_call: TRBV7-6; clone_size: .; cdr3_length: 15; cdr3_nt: TGTGCCAGCAGCTTAGCGTGCGGGGGGGGAGAGACCCAGTACTTC; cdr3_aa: CASSLACGGGETQYF
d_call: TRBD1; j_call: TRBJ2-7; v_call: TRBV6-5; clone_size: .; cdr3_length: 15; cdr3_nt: TGTGCCAGCAAGTCGGTCCGGGACAGCTCCTACGAGCAGTACTTC; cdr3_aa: CASKSVRDSSYEQYF
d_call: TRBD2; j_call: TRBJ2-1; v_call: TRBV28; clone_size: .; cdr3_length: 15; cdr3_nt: TGTGCCAGCAGTCCACTAGCGGGGTCCTACAATGAGCAGTTCTTC; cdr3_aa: CASSPLAGSYNEQFF
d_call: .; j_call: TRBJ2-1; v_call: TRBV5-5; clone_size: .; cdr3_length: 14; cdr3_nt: TGTGCCAGCAGCTTGTTCGGACGGAACAATGAGCAGTTCTTC; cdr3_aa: CASSLFGRNNEQFF
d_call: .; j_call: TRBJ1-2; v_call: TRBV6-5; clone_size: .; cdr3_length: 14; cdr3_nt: TGTGCCAGCCGGACTACAGGGAATGAGGGTGGCTACACCTTC; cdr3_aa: CASRTTGNEGGYTF
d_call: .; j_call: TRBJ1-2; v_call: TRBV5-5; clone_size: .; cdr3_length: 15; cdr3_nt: TGTGCCAGCAGCGCATCCGGGACTAATAACTATGGCTACACCTTC; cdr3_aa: CASSASGTNNYGYTF
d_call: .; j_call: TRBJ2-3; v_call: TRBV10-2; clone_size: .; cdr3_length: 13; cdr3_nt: TGCGCCAGCATCGGACCCGGGAGCGGGACGCAGTATTTT; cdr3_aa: CASIGPGSGTQYF
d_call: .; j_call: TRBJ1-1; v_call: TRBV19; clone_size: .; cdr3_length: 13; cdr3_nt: TGTGCCAGTAGTCGAATCCCCTACACTGAAGCTTTCTTT; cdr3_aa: CASSRIPYTEAFF
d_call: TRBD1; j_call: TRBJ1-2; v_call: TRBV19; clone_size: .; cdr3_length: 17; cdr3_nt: TGTGCCAGTACCCTCAGCGACAGGGGACGCTCTAACTATGGCTACACCTTC; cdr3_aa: CASTLSDRGRSNYGYTF
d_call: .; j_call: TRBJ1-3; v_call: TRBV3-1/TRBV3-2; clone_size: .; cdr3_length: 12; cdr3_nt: TGTGCCAGCAGCCAAGTTGGAAACACCATATATTTT; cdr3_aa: CASSQVGNTIYF
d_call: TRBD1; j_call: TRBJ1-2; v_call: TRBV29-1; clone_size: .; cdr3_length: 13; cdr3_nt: TGCAGCGTTGACGGGACAGCTGACTATGGCTACACCTTC; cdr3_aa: CSVDGTADYGYTF
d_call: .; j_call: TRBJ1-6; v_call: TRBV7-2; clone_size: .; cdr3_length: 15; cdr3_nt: TGTGCCAGCAGCCTAGACAGATCCTATAATTCACCCCTCCACTTT; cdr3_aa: CASSLDRSYNSPLHF
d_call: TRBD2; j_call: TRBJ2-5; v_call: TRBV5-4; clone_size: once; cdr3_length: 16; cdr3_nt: TGTGCCAGCAGCTTTGGCGGGGGGCCGTCGTTAGAGACCCAGTACTTC; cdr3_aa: CASSFGGGPSLETQYF
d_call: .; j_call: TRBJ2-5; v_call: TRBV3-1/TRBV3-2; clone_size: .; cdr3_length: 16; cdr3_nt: TGTGCCAGCAGCCGCGGAATGGGGGCGGTTGGGGAGACCCAGTACTTC; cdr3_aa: CASSRGMGAVGETQYF
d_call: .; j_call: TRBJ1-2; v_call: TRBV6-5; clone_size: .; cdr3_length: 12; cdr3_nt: TGTGCCAGCAGTTCCGTTAACTATGGCTACACCTTC; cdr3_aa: CASSSVNYGYTF
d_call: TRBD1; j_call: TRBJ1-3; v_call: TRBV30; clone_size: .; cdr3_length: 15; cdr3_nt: TGTGCCTGGAGGACAACAGGGGTGGCTGGAAACACCATATATTTT; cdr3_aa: CAWRTTGVAGNTIYF
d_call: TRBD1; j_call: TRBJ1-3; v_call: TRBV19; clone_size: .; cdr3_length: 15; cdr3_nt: TGTGCCAGTAGTATAAGACAGGGGCTCTGGAACACCATATATTTT; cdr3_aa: CASSIRQGLWNTIYF
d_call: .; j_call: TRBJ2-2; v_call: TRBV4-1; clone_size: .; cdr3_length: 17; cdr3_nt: TGCGCCAGCAGTCACGGGGGGCTAGCGGCCCGGGGCGGGGAGCTGTTTTTT; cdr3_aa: CASSHGGLAARGGELFF
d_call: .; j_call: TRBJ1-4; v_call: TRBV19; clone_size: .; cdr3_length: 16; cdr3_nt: TGTGCCAGTAGTATTAGAACTTACCGGGGCGACGAAAAACTGTTTTTT; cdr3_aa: CASSIRTYRGDEKLFF
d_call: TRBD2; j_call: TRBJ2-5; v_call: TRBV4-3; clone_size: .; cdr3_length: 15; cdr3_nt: TGCGCCAGCAGCCAGGGACTAGCGATGGGAGAGACCCAGTACTTC; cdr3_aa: CASSQGLAMGETQYF
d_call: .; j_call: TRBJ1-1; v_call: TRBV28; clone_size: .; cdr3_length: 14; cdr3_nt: TGTGCCAGCAGTTTTAGGGAACCGAACACTGAAGCTTTCTTT; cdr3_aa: CASSFREPNTEAFF
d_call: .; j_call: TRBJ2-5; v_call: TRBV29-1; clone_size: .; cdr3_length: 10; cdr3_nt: TGCAGCGTGGACCAAGAGACCCAGTACTTC; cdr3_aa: CSVDQETQYF
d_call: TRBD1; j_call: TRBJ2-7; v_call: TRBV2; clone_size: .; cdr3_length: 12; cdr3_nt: TGTGCCAGCAGTGCAGGGGGCGGTGAGCAGTACTTC; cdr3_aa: CASSAGGGEQYF
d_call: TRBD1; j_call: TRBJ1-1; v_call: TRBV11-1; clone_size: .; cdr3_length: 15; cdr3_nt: TGTGCCAGCAGCGCCACGACAGGGATGAACACTGAAGCTTTCTTT; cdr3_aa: CASSATTGMNTEAFF
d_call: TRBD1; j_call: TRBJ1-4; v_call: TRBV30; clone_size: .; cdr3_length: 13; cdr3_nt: TGTGCCTGGAGTGGGGACAGGCATGAAAAACTGTTTTTT; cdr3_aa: CAWSGDRHEKLFF
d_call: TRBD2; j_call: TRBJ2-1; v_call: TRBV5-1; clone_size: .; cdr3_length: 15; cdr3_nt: TGCGCCAGCAGCCCTCCTAGCGGGGGGGCCAATGAGCAGTTCTTC; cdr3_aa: CASSPPSGGANEQFF
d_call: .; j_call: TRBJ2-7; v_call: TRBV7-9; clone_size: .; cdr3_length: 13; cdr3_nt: TGTGCCAGCAGCCCACGGTCTGCCTACGAGCAGTACTTC; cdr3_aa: CASSPRSAYEQYF
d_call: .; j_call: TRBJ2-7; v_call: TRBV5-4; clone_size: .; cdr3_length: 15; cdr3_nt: TGTGCCAGCAGCGCTGGACCCCTCCTCGAGCGGGAGCAGTACTTC; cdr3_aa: CASSAGPLLEREQYF
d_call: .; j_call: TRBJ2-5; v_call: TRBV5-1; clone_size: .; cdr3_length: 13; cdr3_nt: TGCGCCAGCAGCCCTCAGGGGGGGGAGACCCAGTACTTC; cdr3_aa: CASSPQGGETQYF
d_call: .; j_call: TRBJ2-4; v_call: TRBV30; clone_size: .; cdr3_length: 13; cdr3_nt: TGTGCCTGGAGTGTTGGGGCCAAAAACATTCAGTACTTC; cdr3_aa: CAWSVGAKNIQYF
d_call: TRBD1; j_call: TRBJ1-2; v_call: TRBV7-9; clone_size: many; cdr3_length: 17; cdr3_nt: TGTGCCAGCAGCCCCCTATCGGGACAGGGGGCGTGGTATGGCTACACCTTC; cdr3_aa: CASSPLSGQGAWYGYTF
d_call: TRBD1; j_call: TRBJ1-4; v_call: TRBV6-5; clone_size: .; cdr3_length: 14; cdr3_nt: TGTGCCAGCAGTCCCCGACAGGGAATTGAAAAACTGTTTTTT; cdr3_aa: CASSPRQGIEKLFF
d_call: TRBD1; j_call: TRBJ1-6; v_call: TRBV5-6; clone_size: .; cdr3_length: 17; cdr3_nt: TGTGCCAGCAGCTCGATCACCGGACAGGGCGGGCGGTCACCCCTCCACTTT; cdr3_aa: CASSSITGQGGRSPLHF
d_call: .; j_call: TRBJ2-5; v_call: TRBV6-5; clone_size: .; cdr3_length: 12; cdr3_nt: TGTGCCAGCAGTTACTCAAAAGAGACCCAGTACTTC; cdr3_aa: CASSYSKETQYF
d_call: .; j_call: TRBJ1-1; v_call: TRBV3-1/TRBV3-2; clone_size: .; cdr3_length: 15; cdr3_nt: TGTGCCAGCAGCCCCAACAGGTATAGGCTCCCTGAAGCTTTCTTT; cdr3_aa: CASSPNRYRLPEAFF
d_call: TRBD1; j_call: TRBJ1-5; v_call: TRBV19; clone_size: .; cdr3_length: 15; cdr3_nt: TGTGCCTCAAAGGACAGGGTCCTGAGCAATCAGCCCCAGCATTTT; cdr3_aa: CASKDRVLSNQPQHF
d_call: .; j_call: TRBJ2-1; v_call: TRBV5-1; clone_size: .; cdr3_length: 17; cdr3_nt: TGCGCCAGCAGCTTTTTGAGTGACAGTGACTCCTACAATGAGCAGTTCTTC; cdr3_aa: CASSFLSDSDSYNEQFF
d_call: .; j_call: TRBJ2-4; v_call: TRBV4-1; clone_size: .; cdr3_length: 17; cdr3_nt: TGCGCCAGCAGCCAAGTAACTCGAGGGTCGGCGGAAAACATTCAGTACTTC; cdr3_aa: CASSQVTRGSAENIQYF
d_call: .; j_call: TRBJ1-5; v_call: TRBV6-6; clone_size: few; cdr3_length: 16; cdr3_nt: TGTGCCAGCAGTCCGGGTTGGGGGGAGGCCAATCAGCCCCAGCATTTT; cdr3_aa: CASSPGWGEANQPQHF
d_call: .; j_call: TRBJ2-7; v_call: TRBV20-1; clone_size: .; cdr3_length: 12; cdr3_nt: TGCAGTGCTAGTGAGGGGTCCTACGAGCAGTACTTC; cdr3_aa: CSASEGSYEQYF
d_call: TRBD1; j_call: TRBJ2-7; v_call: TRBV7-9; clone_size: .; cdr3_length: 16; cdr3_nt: TGTGCCAGCAGCCAAACGACCGGGACAGGGGGATACGAGCAGTACTTC; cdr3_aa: CASSQTTGTGGYEQYF
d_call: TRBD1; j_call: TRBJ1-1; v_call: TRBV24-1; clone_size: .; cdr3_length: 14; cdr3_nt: TGTGCCACCAGTGATCCCGACAGGGGGCCCGAAGCTTTCTTT; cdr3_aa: CATSDPDRGPEAFF
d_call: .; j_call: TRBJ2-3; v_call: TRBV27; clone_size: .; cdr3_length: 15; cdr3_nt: TGTGCCAGCAGTTTATCGGGGCACTTCACAGATACGCAGTATTTT; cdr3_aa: CASSLSGHFTDTQYF
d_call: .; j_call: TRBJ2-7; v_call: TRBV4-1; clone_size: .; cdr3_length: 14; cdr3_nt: TGCGCCAGCAGCCGAGCCGACTCCTCCTACGAGCAGTACTTC; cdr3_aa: CASSRADSSYEQYF
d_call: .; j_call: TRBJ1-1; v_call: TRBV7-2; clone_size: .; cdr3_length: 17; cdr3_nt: TGTGCCAGCAGCTTGGACCGGGACAAGATTATGAACACTGAAGCTTTCTTT; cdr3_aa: CASSLDRDKIMNTEAFF
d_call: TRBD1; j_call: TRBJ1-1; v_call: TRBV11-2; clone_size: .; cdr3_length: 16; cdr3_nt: TGTGCCAGCAGCTTAGTGACAGGGGGCATGAACACTGAAGCTTTCTTT; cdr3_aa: CASSLVTGGMNTEAFF